The clone carrying this T cell receptor beta chain showed up just a few times. Its specificity is unknown. TCRdb fed the 5' RACE reads into MiXCR, producing one record per CDR3 protein. Of roughly 200,000 distinct CDR3 sequences listed, roughly 17% are singletons. This sample stems from a study of T-cell memory formation after mild COVID-19. Study-wide results and caveats: Mainly in CM and EM were contracting CD4+ clones; CD8+ were in EMRA. The second-wave clones peaking on day 37 were not confirmed as SARS-CoV-2-specific.

Input material: PBMCs or a T cell subset sorted from them (not recorded which). The clonotype originates from an adult woman who had mild COVID-19 (a few samples of this study predate the infection). Cell type and time point are not known.

CDR3 loop: CAWSPGRGSTDTQYF. In DNA form, the CDR3 reads TGTGCCTGGAGTCCCGGACGGGGATCAACAGATACGCAGTATTTT. The genes are TRBV30 and TRBJ2-3; perhaps TRBD2 as D (5 bases). CDR3 size: 15 residues. Germline CDR1 GTSNPN, CDR2 SVGIG (reference sequence). V lost 2 bases, J lost 3 bases, and 15 bases lay in between.